A single sample gave rise to the 27 T cell receptor beta chains below, sequenced in a study of T cell responses to AZD1222 COVID-19 vaccine. The protocol was immunoSEQ multiplex PCR, while the TCRdb copy is restricted to in-frame clones and leaves out a portion. The data contain approximately 110,000 clones, more than 80% of them singletons. This sample comprised peripheral blood, obtained 28 days after the second AZD1222 dose. The source is an adult who received the AZD1222 COVID-19 vaccine.

The CDR3 nucleotides read TGTGCCAGCAGCGGAGGGGGCCGGACCCAGTACTTC. It codes for CASSGGGRTQYF. This chain connects TRBV9 to TRBJ2-5; TRBD1 aligns across 7 bases. Trimming removed 3 bases from V and 7 bases from J; junction bases left unmatched: 3. The CDR3 is 12 residues long. Germline lookup yields CDR1 SGDLS and CDR2 YYNGEE.

This sequence joins TRBV2 and TRBJ2-5; D ambiguous. Per germline, CDR1 SNHLY and CDR2 FYNNEI. Trimming took 6 bases from V and 8 from J, leaving 10 bases between them. CDR3 size: 11 residues. The CDR3 sequence is CASRDTKTQYF. For the CDR3, the DNA is TGTGCCAGCAGGGATACCAAAACCCAGTACTTC.

V is TRBV5-4 and J is TRBJ2-7, with TRBD1 as a possible D gene (6 bases). Looked up from germline, CDR1 is SGHNT and CDR2 is YYREEE (reference sequence). CDR3 length: 14 residues. V was cut by 1 base and J by 4 bases, with 12 bases left in between. The CDR3, as DNA: TGTGCCAGCAGCTTGCAGGGGAAGGATTACGAGCAGTACTTC. Amino acids: CASSLQGKDYEQYF.

The rearrangement uses TRBV30 and TRBJ1-1; 10 bases are a match to TRBD1. The CDR3 runs 14 residues. V trimming: 3 bases; J trimming: 3 bases; junction bases outside the gene matches: 4. The germline gives CDR1 GTSNPN, CDR2 SVGIG (reference sequence). Here the CDR3 reads CAWSGDRGDTEAFF. The CDR3 DNA sequence: TGTGCCTGGAGCGGGGACAGGGGTGACACTGAAGCTTTCTTT.

This chain uses TRBV5-1 with TRBJ1-6; 8 positions agree with TRBD1. The CDR3 covers 14 residues. CDR1 and CDR2 from the germline V gene are SGHRS and YFSETQ. V lost 4 bases to trimming and J lost 7 bases; unmatched junction nucleotides: 4. CDR3 nucleotide sequence: TGCGCCAGCAGCCCGGGACAGGAGAATTCACCCCTCCACTTT. Its protein is CASSPGQENSPLHF. Variable domain in full (rest from reference TRBV5-1 and TRBJ1-6): KAGVTQTPRYLIKTRGQQVTLSCSPISGHRSVSWYQQTPGQGLQFLFEYFSETQRNKGNFPGRFSGRQFSNSRSEMNVSTLELGDSALYLCASSPGQENSPLHFGNGTRLTVT.

The rearrangement joins TRBV4-1 to TRBJ1-5; 7 nucleotides agree with TRBD1. V lost 1 base, J lost 3 bases, and 6 bases stayed unmatched. CDR1 and CDR2 from the germline V gene are MGHRA and YSYEKL. The CDR3 extends over 16 amino acids. The CDR3 coding sequence is TGCGCCAGCAGCCAAGGCGGGGGACAGATCAATCAGCCCCAGCATTTT. Protein: CASSQGGGQINQPQHF.

This clone was observed once. V and J are TRBV6-5 and TRBJ2-7, with 7 bases lining up with TRBD1. The V and J ends lost 5 bases and 3 bases, in that order; junction bases with no gene match: 10. Germline-derived CDR1 and CDR2 are MNHEY and SVGAGI. CDR3 length equals 15 residues. CDR3 DNA sequence: TGTGCCAGCAGTCAACAGACAGGGCCCCGCTACGAGCAGTACTTC. As protein: CASSQQTGPRYEQYF.

This clone has a single count. This sequence joins TRBV6-1 and TRBJ1-2; no reliable D call. Germline CDR1 reads MNHNS; CDR2 reads SASEGT. This CDR3 has 13 amino acids. With 0 bases removed from V and 8 bases from J, the gap between germline ends came to 10 bases. The CDR3 spells CASSEAVGGGYTF. CDR3 nucleotide sequence: TGTGCCAGCAGTGAAGCGGTGGGAGGAGGCTACACCTTC.

The chain recombines TRBV5-3 with TRBJ2-3, with D perhaps assigned TRBD1 or TRBD2 (5 bases each). TRBV5-3 is flagged as an ORF with uncertain function. V was trimmed by 0 bases and J by 2 bases, leaving 10 bases between them. This CDR3 is built from 15 residues. For the CDR3, the DNA is TGTGCCAGAAGCTTGGATCAGGGACCCACAGATACGCAGTATTTT. Its translation is CARSLDQGPTDTQYF.

This rearrangement joins TRBV5-1 to TRBJ2-7; 10 bases map to TRBD1. CDR3 length equals 14 residues. With 3 bases clipped from V and 2 bases from J, the junction kept 2 bases outside the gene matches. The germline CDR1 and CDR2 sequences are SGHRS and YFSETQ. The CDR3 here is CASSWGQGTYEQYF. DNA of the CDR3: TGCGCCAGCAGCTGGGGACAGGGGACCTACGAGCAGTACTTC. The whole variable domain, remainder taken from reference TRBV5-1 and TRBJ2-7, is KAGVTQTPRYLIKTRGQQVTLSCSPISGHRSVSWYQQTPGQGLQFLFEYFSETQRNKGNFPGRFSGRQFSNSRSEMNVSTLELGDSALYLCASSWGQGTYEQYFGPGTRLTVT.

The rearrangement links TRBV29-1 to TRBJ1-5; 7 bases fit TRBD1. The CDR3 contains 13 residues. The germline gives CDR1 SQVTM, CDR2 ANQGSEA. J gave up 2 bases and V 5 bases, and 3 bases lay outside the gene matches. The CDR3 nucleotides read TGCAGCGTTCAAACAGGGGGCAATCAGCCCCAGCATTTT. It translates to CSVQTGGNQPQHF.

This sequence joins TRBV5-1 and TRBJ1-1, with D hard to call. This CDR3 region has 13 residues. V was clipped by 4 bases and J by 9 bases, with 16 bases between them. Looked up from germline, CDR1 is SGHRS and CDR2 is YFSETQ. The CDR3 loop reads CASSPTGSEKAFF. The DNA of the CDR3 is TGCGCCAGCAGCCCCACGGGGTCCGAAAAAGCTTTCTTT.

This clone came up a few times. The chain employs TRBV4-1 and TRBJ1-2; D gene uncertain. The CDR3 has 14 amino acids. V gave up 0 bases and J gave up 3 bases, with 8 bases separating them. The germline gives CDR1 MGHRA, CDR2 YSYEKL. CDR3 DNA: TGCGCCAGCAGCCAAGATTTGGGTTACTATGGCTACACCTTC. Translated: CASSQDLGYYGYTF.

This clone appeared once. This chain links TRBV28 with TRBJ1-5; 9 bases are a match to TRBD1. This CDR3 is built from 14 residues. Germline V gene data show CDR1 as MDHEN and CDR2 as SYDVKM. The junction had 1 base not matched to a gene; V was cut back by 6 bases and J by 1 base. CDR3 amino acids: CASRQGASNQPQHF. Here the CDR3 DNA reads TGTGCCAGCAGACAGGGGGCAAGCAATCAGCCCCAGCATTTT.

DNA for the CDR3: TGTGCCAGCAGCCAAGAAACCGGGACAGGGGCGGCGGAGCAGTACTTC. Protein sequence: CASSQETGTGAAEQYF. The chain couples TRBV3-1 (or the pseudogene TRBV3-2) to TRBJ2-7; 10 positions match TRBD1. CDR3 length: 16 residues. Germline lookup yields CDR1 LGHDT and CDR2 YNNKEL (reference sequence). With 0 bases clipped from V and 7 bases from J, the junction kept 9 bases outside the gene matches.

The chain couples TRBV5-1 to TRBJ1-1; D is uncertain. This CDR3 has 14 amino acids. V was shortened by 4 bases and J by 1 base, with 11 bases between the two germline ends. CDR1 and CDR2 (germline): SGHRS, YFSETQ. CDR3 residues: CASSLSPSNTEAFF. Written as DNA, the CDR3 is TGCGCCAGCAGCCTTTCTCCGTCGAACACTGAAGCTTTCTTT.

The V and J genes are TRBV28 and TRBJ2-7, with 7 bases matching TRBD1. The CDR3 is 15 residues long. The germline V gene encodes CDR1 MDHEN and CDR2 SYDVKM. Losses at the gene ends were 6 bases for V and 2 bases for J; bases not matched to a gene: 10. The CDR3 DNA sequence: TGTGCCAGCAGCCTCTCCCCGGACAGGCCCTACGAGCAGTACTTC. Translating gives CASSLSPDRPYEQYF. The full variable domain, in which reference TRBV28 and TRBJ2-7 provide the parts outside the CDR3, is DVKVTQSSRYLVKRTGEKVFLECVQDMDHENMFWYRQDPGLGLRLIYFSYDVKMKEKGDIPEGYSVSREKKERFSLILESASTNQTSMYLCASSLSPDRPYEQYFGPGTRLTVT.

The chain couples TRBV7-9 to TRBJ1-5, with D unresolved. Germline loops: CDR1 SEHNR, CDR2 FQNEAQ (reference sequence). Trimming stripped 1 base from V and 7 bases from J, with 8 bases between. The CDR3 is 13 amino acids. The chain's CDR3 is CASSLEGWQPQHF. The CDR3 coding sequence is TGTGCCAGCAGCTTAGAGGGTTGGCAGCCCCAGCATTTT. Based on the CDR3 plus reference TRBV7-9 and TRBJ1-5, the full variable domain is DTGVSQNPRHKITKRGQNVTFRCDPISEHNRLYWYRQTLGQGPEFLTYFQNEAQLEKSRLLSDRFSAERPKGSFSTLEIQRTEQGDSAMYLCASSLEGWQPQHFGDGTRLSIL.

CDR3 sequence: CASSPRTNTEAFF. DNA of the CDR3: TGTGCCAGCTCACCTCGGACGAACACTGAAGCTTTCTTT. The chain couples TRBV18 to TRBJ1-1, with D hard to call. The V gene's germline CDR1 is KGHSH and CDR2 LQKENI. The V end lost 3 bases, the J end lost 1 base, and 6 bases lay between the germline ends. The CDR3 totals 13 residues.

V gene TRBV29-1 combines with J gene TRBJ1-2; 8 bases agree with TRBD1. The CDR3 is 12 residues long. Per germline, CDR1 SQVTM and CDR2 ANQGSEA. Unmatched junction bases numbered 6, after V lost 6 bases and J lost 6 bases. The chain's CDR3 is CSVDNRGDGYTF. The CDR3 nucleotides read TGCAGCGTCGATAACAGGGGGGATGGCTACACCTTC. Drawing the rest from reference TRBV29-1 and TRBJ1-2, the complete variable domain is SAVISQKPSRDICQRGTSLTIQCQVDSQVTMMFWYRQQPGQSLTLIATANQGSEATYESGFVIDKFPISRPNLTFSTLTVSNMSPEDSSIYLCSVDNRGDGYTFGSGTRLTVV.

The CDR3 DNA sequence: TGTGCCACCAGTGACTCCGACTCCCGCGGGACCCAGTACTTC. Its protein is CATSDSDSRGTQYF. V is TRBV24-1 and J is TRBJ2-5; D ambiguous. The CDR3 contains 14 residues. Deletions cut 4 bases from V and 7 bases from J, with 15 bases between. From germline, CDR1 is KGHDR and CDR2 SFDVKD.

The CDR3 nucleotides are TGTGCCAGCAGTCGAACCCCCCGGCGGGGGGTCACTGAAGCTTTCTTT. It encodes CASSRTPRRGVTEAFF. The genes are TRBV6-6 and TRBJ1-1; a possible D gene is TRBD1 (5 bases). CDR3 length: 16 amino acids. From germline, CDR1 is MNHNY and CDR2 SVGAGI (reference sequence). The V end was cut by 5 bases, the J end by 4 bases, with 20 bases between.

This clone appeared once. The CDR3 DNA reads as TGTGCCAGCAGCTTAGGGGCGGCGGGGAGCACAGATACGCAGTATTTT. Translated, it gives CASSLGAAGSTDTQYF. This chain uses TRBV11-3 with TRBJ2-3; D is possibly TRBD2 (6 bases). CDR1 and CDR2 from the germline V gene are SGHNT and YENEEA. The V end lost 1 base, the J end lost 0 bases, and 11 bases lay between the germline ends. This CDR3 is 16 amino acids long.

The chain recombines TRBV5-1 with TRBJ2-1; 11 bases match TRBD2. CDR1 SGHRS and CDR2 YFSETQ come from the germline V gene. The CDR3 contains 16 residues. V trimming: 4 bases; J trimming: 10 bases; junction bases outside the gene matches: 13. CDR3 DNA sequence: TGCGCCAGCAGCGCCGGACTAGCGGGCCTGGTTGGGGAGCAGTTCTTC. Translation gives CASSAGLAGLVGEQFF.

The chain employs TRBV7-8 and TRBJ2-1; perhaps TRBD1 as D (7 bases). This CDR3 has 18 amino acids. V was clipped by 6 bases and J by 2 bases, with 23 bases between them. Germline CDR1 SGHVS, CDR2 FQNEAQ. CDR3 region: CASSRPGGRIQAYNEQFF. CDR3 bases: TGTGCCAGCAGTCGACCAGGGGGGCGCATTCAGGCCTACAATGAGCAGTTCTTC.

The chain combines TRBV29-1 with TRBJ1-2; TRBD1 aligns across 7 bases. Germline V gives CDR1 SQVTM, CDR2 ANQGSEA. CDR3 size: 12 residues. Unmatched junction bases numbered 5, after V lost 3 bases and J lost 7 bases. The CDR3 region is CSVERTGFGYTF. The CDR3 DNA is TGCAGCGTTGAGCGGACAGGTTTTGGCTACACCTTC.

V gene TRBV28 combines with J gene TRBJ2-7, with D perhaps given as TRBD1 or TRBD2 (5 bases each). Germline CDR1 and CDR2: MDHEN and SYDVKM. CDR3 size: 12 residues. Trimming took 4 bases from V and 6 from J, leaving 10 bases between them. This chain's CDR3 is CASSSGTREQYF. The CDR3 DNA is TGTGCCAGCAGTTCGGGGACCCGCGAGCAGTACTTC.